These 23 T cell receptor beta chains were sequenced from one sample in a study of preoperative IRX-2 immunotherapy in early breast cancer. Treatment here: preoperative locoregional IRX-2 cytokine immunotherapy. Profiling relied on immunoSEQ multiplex PCR, and the TCRdb table lists in-frame clones only, not all of them. The table lists a few thousand clones, around 69% of them singletons, with 15% in the top ten. This specimen was tumor tissue, taken after IRX-2 immunotherapy. The receptors here all came from a human donor with breast cancer.

This clone was recorded a few times. The chain carries TRBV14 and TRBJ2-1, with 15 bases aligning to TRBD2. The germline V gene encodes CDR1 SGHDN and CDR2 FVKESK. CDR3 length: 16 amino acids. The junction had 7 bases not matched to a gene; V was cut back by 4 bases and J by 9 bases. The CDR3 region has the DNA TGTGCCAGCAGCCCACTCGGACTAGCGGGAGGGGGTGAGCAGTTCTTC. As protein: CASSPLGLAGGGEQFF.

The chain has TRBV6-8 and TRBJ2-5; perhaps TRBD1 as D (6 bases). Per the germline V gene, CDR1 is MNHGY and CDR2 is SAAAGT. Trimming pared 5 bases from V and 4 bases from J, leaving 14 bases between. CDR3 size: 14 residues. CDR3 coding DNA: TGTGCCAGCAGTGACACAGGGTCGGGAGAGACCCAGTACTTC. Translation gives CASSDTGSGETQYF.

The chain links TRBV5-1 to TRBJ2-4; weak D call: TRBD2 (5 bases). The CDR3 runs to 19 residues. V lost 0 bases and J lost 3, with 22 bases in between. Germline lookup yields CDR1 SGHRS and CDR2 YFSETQ. The CDR3 protein is CASSLAYHGNPEGKNIQYF. In DNA form, the CDR3 reads TGCGCCAGCAGCTTGGCTTATCATGGGAATCCAGAGGGCAAAAACATTCAGTACTTC.

J is TRBJ1-3 and V is TRBV6-8; no clear D. Trimming pared 2 bases from V and 1 base from J, leaving 6 bases between. CDR1 MNHGY and CDR2 SAAAGT come from the germline V gene. This CDR3 is built from 14 residues. The CDR3 here is CASSYQSSGNTIYF. The DNA of the CDR3 is TGTGCCAGCAGTTACCAAAGTTCTGGAAACACCATATATTTT.

This clone showed up just once. The chain recombines TRBV23-1 with TRBJ2-3, with TRBD2 as a possible D gene (6 bases). Being an ORF, TRBV23-1 has a function that is uncertain. V was clipped by 6 bases and J by 4 bases, with 17 bases between them. There are 15 residues in the CDR3. The CDR3 loop is CASSQGGTVPDTQYF. In DNA, the CDR3 is TGCGCCAGCAGCCAAGGCGGGACGGTGCCAGATACGCAGTATTTT.

The chain links TRBV11-3 to TRBJ2-1; 9 bases agree with TRBD2. V shed 3 bases and J 8 bases; nucleotides not matched to a gene: 11. Germline lookup yields CDR1 SGHNT and CDR2 YENEEA. This CDR3 region has 16 residues. The DNA for the CDR3 is TGTGCCAGCAGCTTTGGGATTAGCGGGAGTGGAGATGAGCAGTTCTTC. Residues: CASSFGISGSGDEQFF.

The chain couples TRBV14 to TRBJ2-7, with 8 nucleotides matching TRBD2. Germline CDR1 is SGHDN and CDR2 is FVKESK. The CDR3 is made up of 14 amino acids. V was clipped by 2 bases and J by 2 bases; unmatched bases: 2. In DNA form, the CDR3 reads TGTGCCAGCAGCCAACCCGGGAGGGCCTACGAGCAGTACTTC. Its protein is CASSQPGRAYEQYF. The full variable domain, rest sourced from reference TRBV14 and TRBJ2-7, is EAGVTQFPSHSVIEKGQTVTLRCDPISGHDNLYWYRRVMGKEIKFLLHFVKESKQDESGMPNNRFLAERTGGTYSTLKVQPAELEDSGVYFCASSQPGRAYEQYFGPGTRLTVT.

This clone was found once. The rearrangement uses TRBV6-8 and TRBJ2-1, with TRBD2 matching 10 bases. Trimming cost V 3 bases and J 7 bases; bases outside gene matches: 6. CDR1 and CDR2 (germline): MNHGY, SAAAGT. The CDR3 consists of 15 residues. CDR3 residues: CASSYSVAGGNEQFF. The DNA of the CDR3 is TGTGCCAGCAGTTATTCGGTAGCGGGAGGTAATGAGCAGTTCTTC.

This clone was seen only a few times. The chain joins TRBV11-3 to TRBJ1-3; D is unclear. Germline V gene sequence: CDR1 SGHNT, CDR2 YENEEA. Deletions cut 4 bases from V and 0 bases from J, with 7 bases between. This CDR3 has 14 amino acids. The CDR3 nucleotides are TGTGCCAGCAGCTCCGGCCGCTCTGGAAACACCATATATTTT. Amino acids: CASSSGRSGNTIYF.

This rearrangement joins TRBV6-8 to TRBJ1-2; 9 bases are a match to TRBD1. The V and J ends lost 6 bases and 5 bases, in that order; junction bases with no gene match: 13. The germline gives CDR1 MNHGY, CDR2 SAAAGT. The CDR3 extends over 16 amino acids. The CDR3 region has the DNA TGTGCCAGCAGCAGGACGGACAGGGGAGAGCTTTATGGCTACACCTTC. Amino acids: CASSRTDRGELYGYTF.

The chain has TRBV23-1 and TRBJ1-3; D is unclear. TRBV23-1 counts as an open reading frame of uncertain function. V was shortened by 2 bases and J by 3 bases, with 8 bases between the two germline ends. The CDR3 sequence is 14 residues long. CDR3 in amino acids: CASSQPLDGNTIYF. The CDR3, as DNA: TGCGCCAGCAGTCAACCCCTAGATGGAAACACCATATATTTT.

The V and J genes are TRBV6-8 and TRBJ1-2; D not resolved. CDR1 and CDR2 (germline): MNHGY, SAAAGT. Trimming took 2 bases from V and 3 from J, leaving 7 bases between them. This CDR3 has 13 residues. This CDR3 is CASSYAQDYGYTF. The CDR3 DNA sequence: TGTGCCAGCAGTTACGCCCAGGACTATGGCTACACCTTC.

This chain connects TRBV25-1 to TRBJ2-3; 9 nucleotides line up with TRBD1. The ends lost 2 bases at V and 8 bases at J; junction bases unmatched: 11. The CDR3 totals 16 residues. Per germline, CDR1 MGHDK and CDR2 SYGVNS. The CDR3 here is CASSEPSGTGLGTQYF. The CDR3 DNA sequence: TGTGCCAGCAGTGAACCCTCCGGGACAGGGCTGGGTACGCAGTATTTT.

This rearrangement joins TRBV23-1 to TRBJ1-1, with D perhaps matching TRBD1 (5 bases). TRBV23-1 carries the ORF label, with uncertain function. The CDR3 consists of 13 residues. The V end lost 6 bases, the J end lost 7 bases, and 15 bases lay between the germline ends. The CDR3 spells CASSLGKGSEAFF. For the CDR3, the DNA is TGCGCCAGCAGCTTGGGGAAGGGGAGTGAAGCTTTCTTT.

J is TRBJ2-1 and V is TRBV25-1; D perhaps matches TRBD2 (5 bases). The V end lost 0 bases, the J end lost 3 bases, and 15 bases lay between the germline ends. This CDR3 is built from 17 residues. Germline V CDR1 and CDR2: MGHDK, SYGVNS. The CDR3 DNA follows: TGTGCCAGCAGTGAATATAACGGAGAGGAGGACTACAATGAGCAGTTCTTC. This codes for CASSEYNGEEDYNEQFF.

This clone has just a few counts. This chain links TRBV6-4 with TRBJ2-5; 9 nucleotides match TRBD1. V was clipped by 6 bases and J by 0 bases; unmatched bases: 11. The CDR3 loop spans 17 amino acids. The germline CDR1 and CDR2 sequences are MRHNA and SNTAGT. This CDR3 is CASRTRTGVVNQETQYF. CDR3 nucleotides: TGTGCCAGCAGAACTCGGACAGGGGTGGTTAACCAAGAGACCCAGTACTTC.

A single count supports this clone. V usage is TRBV28 and J usage is TRBJ1-2, with D uncertain. In germline, CDR1 is MDHEN, CDR2 SYDVKM. Trimming stripped 6 bases from V and 4 bases from J, with 15 bases between. The CDR3 extends over 14 amino acids. The CDR3 coding sequence is TGTGCCAGCAGCCCCCTGGGTCGGACCTATGGCTACACCTTC. Residues: CASSPLGRTYGYTF.

Note on this clone: The same CDR3 arises from other DNA sequences in this sample as well. V usage is TRBV29-1 and J usage is TRBJ2-3; no clear D gene. The CDR3 is made up of 12 amino acids. Germline V CDR1 and CDR2: SQVTM, ANQGSEA. V dropped 1 base and J dropped 5 bases, with 7 bases sitting between them. CDR3 sequence: CSVEGEGDTQYF. CDR3 in DNA: TGCAGCGTTGAAGGGGAAGGAGATACGCAGTATTTT.

The chain joins TRBV7-5 to TRBJ1-4. TRBV7-5 has pseudogene status. The CDR3 is 15 amino acids. The CDR3 nucleotides are TGTGCCAGCAGCTTGAAACCAACCCTATTAGAAAAACTGTTTTTT. Its translation: CASSLKPTLLEKLFF.

The count of this clone is one. The chain carries TRBV6-8 and TRBJ2-1; 7 positions agree with TRBD2. CDR3 length: 16 amino acids. CDR1 is MNHGY, CDR2 SAAAGT, per germline. The V segment lost 2 bases and the J segment 3 bases; nucleotides outside the gene matches: 7. The CDR3 DNA follows: TGTGCCAGCAGTTACGCCCTAGCGGCGAACTACAATGAGCAGTTCTTC. It translates to CASSYALAANYNEQFF.

The chain recombines TRBV28 with TRBJ1-5; TRBD1 agrees at 9 bases. The J segment lost 6 bases and the V segment lost 9 bases, leaving 9 bases of the junction unmatched. Germline V gene lookup returns CDR1 MDHEN and CDR2 SYDVKM. The CDR3 length is 14 residues. CDR3 loop: CASYGQGSAQPQHF. As DNA, the CDR3 is TGTGCCAGTTACGGACAGGGGTCGGCTCAGCCCCAGCATTTT.

In its sample, this clone was seen a few times. J is TRBJ1-2 and V is TRBV11-3, with D possibly matching TRBD1 (5 bases). Per the germline V gene, CDR1 is SGHNT and CDR2 is YENEEA. Between the trimmed V and J ends, which lost 5 bases and 0 bases, there was a span of 16 bases. The CDR3 spans 16 residues. CDR3: CASSETGTPPNYGYTF. The CDR3 DNA is TGTGCCAGCAGCGAAACCGGGACGCCTCCTAACTATGGCTACACCTTC.

This clone ranks as large. This chain uses TRBV12-2 with TRBJ1-3; the table's D call of TRBD1 was not tested on the DNA. TRBV12-2 is a pseudogene. The CDR3 runs to 14 residues. CDR3 in amino acids: CATRQGANGNTIYF. The CDR3 bases are TGTGCCACACGACAGGGGGCTAATGGAAACACCATATATTTT.